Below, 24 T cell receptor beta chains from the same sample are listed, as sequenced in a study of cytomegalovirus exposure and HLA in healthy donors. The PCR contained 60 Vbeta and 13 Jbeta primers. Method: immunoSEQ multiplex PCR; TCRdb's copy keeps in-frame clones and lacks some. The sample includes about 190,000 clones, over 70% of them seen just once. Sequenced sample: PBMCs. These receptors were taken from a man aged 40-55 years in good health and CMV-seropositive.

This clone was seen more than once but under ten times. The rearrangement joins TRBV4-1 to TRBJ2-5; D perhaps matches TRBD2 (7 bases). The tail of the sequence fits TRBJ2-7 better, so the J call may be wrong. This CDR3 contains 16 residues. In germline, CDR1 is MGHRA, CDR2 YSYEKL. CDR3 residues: CASSHYREGFPYEQYF. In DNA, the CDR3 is TGCGCCAGCAGCCACTACAGGGAGGGCTTCCCCTACGAGCAGTACTTC.

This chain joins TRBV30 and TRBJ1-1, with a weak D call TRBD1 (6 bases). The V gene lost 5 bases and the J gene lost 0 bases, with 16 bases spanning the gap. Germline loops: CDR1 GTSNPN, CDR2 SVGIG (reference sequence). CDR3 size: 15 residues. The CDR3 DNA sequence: TGTGCCTGGGGGATTTCGACAGGCCTGAACACTGAAGCTTTCTTT. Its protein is CAWGISTGLNTEAFF. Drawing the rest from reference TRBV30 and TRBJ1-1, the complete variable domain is SQTIHQWPATLVQPVGSPLSLECTVEGTSNPNLYWYRQAAGRGLQLLFYSVGIGQISSEVPQNLSASRPQDRQFILSSKKLLLSDSGFYLCAWGISTGLNTEAFFGQGTRLTVV.

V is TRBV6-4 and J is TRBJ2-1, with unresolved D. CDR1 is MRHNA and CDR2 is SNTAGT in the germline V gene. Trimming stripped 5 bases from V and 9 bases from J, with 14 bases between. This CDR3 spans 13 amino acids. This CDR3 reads CASSTNQVSEQFF. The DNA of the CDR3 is TGTGCCAGCAGTACAAACCAAGTCTCTGAGCAGTTCTTC.

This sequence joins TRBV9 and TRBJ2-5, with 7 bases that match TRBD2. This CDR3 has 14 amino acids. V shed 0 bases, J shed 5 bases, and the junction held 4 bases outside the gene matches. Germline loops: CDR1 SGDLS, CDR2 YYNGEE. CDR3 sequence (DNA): TGTGCCAGCAGCGTAGGCGGGGGTATGGAGACCCAGTACTTC. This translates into CASSVGGGMETQYF.

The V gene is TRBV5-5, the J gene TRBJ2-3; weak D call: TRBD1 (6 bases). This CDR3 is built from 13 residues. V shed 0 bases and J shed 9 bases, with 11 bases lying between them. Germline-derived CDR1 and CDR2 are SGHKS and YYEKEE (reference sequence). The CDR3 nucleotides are TGTGCCAGCAGCTTGGAGGACAGAAGAACGCAGTATTTT. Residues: CASSLEDRRTQYF.

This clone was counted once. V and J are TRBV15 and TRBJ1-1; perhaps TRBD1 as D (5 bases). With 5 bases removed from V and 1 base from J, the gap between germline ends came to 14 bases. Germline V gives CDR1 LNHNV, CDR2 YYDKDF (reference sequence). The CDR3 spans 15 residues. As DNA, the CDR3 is TGTGCCACCAGCCCGACAAGGACACCGAACACTGAAGCTTTCTTT. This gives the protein CATSPTRTPNTEAFF.

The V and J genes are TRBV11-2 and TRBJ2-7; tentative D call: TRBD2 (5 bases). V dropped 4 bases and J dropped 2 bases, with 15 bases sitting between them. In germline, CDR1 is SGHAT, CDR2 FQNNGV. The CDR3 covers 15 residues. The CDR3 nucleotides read TGTGCCAGCAGCTCCGGGTCAAGCGGAGCCTACGAGCAGTACTTC. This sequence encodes CASSSGSSGAYEQYF.

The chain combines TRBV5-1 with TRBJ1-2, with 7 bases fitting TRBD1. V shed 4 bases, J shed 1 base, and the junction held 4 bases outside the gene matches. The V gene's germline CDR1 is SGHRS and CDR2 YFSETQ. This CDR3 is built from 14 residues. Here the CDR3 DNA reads TGCGCCAGCAGCCCCTGGGACAGTAACTATGGCTACACCTTC. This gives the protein CASSPWDSNYGYTF.

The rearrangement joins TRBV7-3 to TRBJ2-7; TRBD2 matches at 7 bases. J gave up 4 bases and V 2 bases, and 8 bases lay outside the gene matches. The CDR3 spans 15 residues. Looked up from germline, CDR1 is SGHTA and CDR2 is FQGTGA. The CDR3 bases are TGTGCCAGCAGCTTACTAGCGGTTGGGCCGTACGAGCAGTACTTC. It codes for CASSLLAVGPYEQYF. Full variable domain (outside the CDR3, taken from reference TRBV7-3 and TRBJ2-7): GAGVSQTPSNKVTEKGKYVELRCDPISGHTALYWYRQSLGQGPEFLIYFQGTGAADDSGLPNDRFFAVRPEGSVSTLKIQRTERGDSAVYLCASSLLAVGPYEQYFGPGTRLTVT.

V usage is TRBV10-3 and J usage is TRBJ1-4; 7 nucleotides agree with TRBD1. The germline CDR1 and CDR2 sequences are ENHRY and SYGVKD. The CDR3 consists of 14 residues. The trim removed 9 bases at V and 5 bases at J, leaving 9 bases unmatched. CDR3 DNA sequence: TGTGCCATATCAACGGGACAGACAAATGAAAAACTGTTTTTT. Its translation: CAISTGQTNEKLFF.

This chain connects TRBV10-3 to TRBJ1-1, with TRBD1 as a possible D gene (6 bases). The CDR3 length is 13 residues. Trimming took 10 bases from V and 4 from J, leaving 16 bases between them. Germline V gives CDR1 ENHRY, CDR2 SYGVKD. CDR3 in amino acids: CATEDSRTTEAFF. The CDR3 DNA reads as TGTGCCACCGAGGACAGTCGAACCACTGAAGCTTTCTTT.

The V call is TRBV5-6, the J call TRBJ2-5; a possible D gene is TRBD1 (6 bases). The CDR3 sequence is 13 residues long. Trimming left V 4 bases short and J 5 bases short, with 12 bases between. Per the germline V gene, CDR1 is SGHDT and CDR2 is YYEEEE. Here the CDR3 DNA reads TGTGCCAGCAGCCACGCAGGGGTCGAGACCCAGTACTTC. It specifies CASSHAGVETQYF.

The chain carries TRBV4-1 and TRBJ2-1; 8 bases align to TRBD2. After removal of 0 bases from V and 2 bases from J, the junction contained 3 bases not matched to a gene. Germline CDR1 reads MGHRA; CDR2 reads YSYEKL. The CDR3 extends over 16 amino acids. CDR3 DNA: TGCGCCAGCAGCCAAGAAGCCGGGAGGGCCTACAATGAGCAGTTCTTC. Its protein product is CASSQEAGRAYNEQFF.

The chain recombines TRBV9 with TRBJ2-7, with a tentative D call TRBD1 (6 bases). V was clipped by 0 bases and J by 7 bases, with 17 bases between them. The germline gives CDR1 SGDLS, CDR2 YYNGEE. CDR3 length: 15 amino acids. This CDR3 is CASSVGTPGESEQYF. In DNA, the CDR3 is TGTGCCAGCAGCGTAGGGACTCCAGGGGAGAGTGAGCAGTACTTC.

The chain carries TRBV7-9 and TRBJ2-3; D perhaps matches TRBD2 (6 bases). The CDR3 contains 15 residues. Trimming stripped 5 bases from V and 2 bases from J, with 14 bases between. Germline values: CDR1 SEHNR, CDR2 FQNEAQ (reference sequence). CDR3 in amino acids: CASSQAGGTTDTQYF. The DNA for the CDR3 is TGTGCCAGCAGCCAAGCCGGCGGGACCACAGATACGCAGTATTTT.

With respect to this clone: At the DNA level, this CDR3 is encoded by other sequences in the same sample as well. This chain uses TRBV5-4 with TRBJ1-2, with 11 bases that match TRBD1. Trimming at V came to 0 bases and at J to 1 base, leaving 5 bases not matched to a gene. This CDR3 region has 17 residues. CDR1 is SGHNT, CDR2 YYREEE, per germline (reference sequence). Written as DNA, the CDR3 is TGTGCCAGCAGCTTGGCCGGACAGGGGGCCTTTAACTATGGCTACACCTTC. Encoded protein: CASSLAGQGAFNYGYTF.

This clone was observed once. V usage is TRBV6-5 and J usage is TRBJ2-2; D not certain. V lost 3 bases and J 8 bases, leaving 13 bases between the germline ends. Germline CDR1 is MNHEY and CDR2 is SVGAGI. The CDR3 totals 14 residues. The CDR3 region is CASSYYRRTGELFF. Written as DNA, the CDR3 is TGTGCCAGCAGTTATTATCGGAGAACGGGGGAGCTGTTTTTT.

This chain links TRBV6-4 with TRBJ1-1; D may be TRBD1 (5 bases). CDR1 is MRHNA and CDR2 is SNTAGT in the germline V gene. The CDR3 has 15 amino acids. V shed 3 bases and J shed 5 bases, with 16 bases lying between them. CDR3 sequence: CASSESSTGVTEAFF. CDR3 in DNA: TGTGCCAGCAGTGAGTCAAGTACGGGGGTTACTGAAGCTTTCTTT.

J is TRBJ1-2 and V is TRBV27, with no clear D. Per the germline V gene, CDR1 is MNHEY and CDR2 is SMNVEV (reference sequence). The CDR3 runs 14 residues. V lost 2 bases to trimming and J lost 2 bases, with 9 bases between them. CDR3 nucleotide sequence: TGTGCCAGCAGTTTAAGCCAACGAAACTATGGCTACACCTTC. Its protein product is CASSLSQRNYGYTF.

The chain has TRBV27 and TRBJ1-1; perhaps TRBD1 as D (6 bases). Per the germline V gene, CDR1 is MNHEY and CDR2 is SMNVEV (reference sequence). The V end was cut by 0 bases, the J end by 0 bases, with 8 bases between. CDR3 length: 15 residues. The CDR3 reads CASSLSGQMNTEAFF. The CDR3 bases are TGTGCCAGCAGTTTATCCGGACAGATGAACACTGAAGCTTTCTTT.

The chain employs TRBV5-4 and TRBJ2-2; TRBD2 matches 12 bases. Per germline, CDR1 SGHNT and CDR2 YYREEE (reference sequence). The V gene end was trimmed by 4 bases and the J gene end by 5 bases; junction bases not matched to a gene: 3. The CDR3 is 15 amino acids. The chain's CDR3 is CASSPLAGGTGELFF. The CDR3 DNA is TGTGCCAGCAGCCCCCTAGCGGGAGGGACCGGGGAGCTGTTTTTT.

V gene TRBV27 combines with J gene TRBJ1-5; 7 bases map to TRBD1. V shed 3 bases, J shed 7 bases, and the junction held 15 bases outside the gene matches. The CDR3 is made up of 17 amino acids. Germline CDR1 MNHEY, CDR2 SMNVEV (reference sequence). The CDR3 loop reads CASSFVRGLKSGQPQHF. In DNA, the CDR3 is TGTGCCAGCAGTTTCGTTAGGGGGCTAAAGAGTGGCCAGCCCCAGCATTTT.

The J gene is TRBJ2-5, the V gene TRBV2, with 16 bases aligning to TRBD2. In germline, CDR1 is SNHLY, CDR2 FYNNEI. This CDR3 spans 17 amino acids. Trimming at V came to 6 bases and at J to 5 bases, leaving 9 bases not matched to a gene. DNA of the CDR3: TGTGCCAGCAGCAAGCCGGGACTAGCGGGAGGGCCGGAGACCCAGTACTTC. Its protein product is CASSKPGLAGGPETQYF.

CDR3 region: CASSPQVNTEAFF. In DNA form, the CDR3 reads TGTGCCAGCAGTCCACAGGTGAACACTGAAGCTTTCTTT. This chain joins TRBV6-5 and TRBJ1-1; D is possibly TRBD1 (5 bases). Germline-derived CDR1 and CDR2 are MNHEY and SVGAGI. The CDR3 spans 13 residues. V lost 5 bases to trimming and J lost 0 bases, with 7 bases between them.